This passage covers 21 T cell receptor beta chains from one sample sequenced in a study of blood T cell repertoires in COVID-19. This table comes from immunoSEQ multiplex PCR, and its TCRdb copy is limited to in-frame clones, with some not included. This sample yields 40,000 or so clones, of which just under 75% are seen a single time; about 10% belongs to the top ten. Material: peripheral blood. These receptors all come from a man between 65 and 85 years old with COVID-19, enrolled during active disease.

The V gene is TRBV29-1, the J gene TRBJ1-5; D might be TRBD1 (5 bases). Trimming took 4 bases from V and 7 from J, leaving 17 bases between them. CDR1 SQVTM and CDR2 ANQGSEA come from the germline V gene. The CDR3 extends over 14 amino acids. The CDR3 loop is CSVASPGLSQPQHF. CDR3 nucleotide sequence: TGCAGCGTTGCTTCTCCAGGGCTGAGCCAGCCCCAGCATTTT.

A few counts support this clone. This chain joins TRBV3-1 (or the pseudogene TRBV3-2) and TRBJ1-2; 7 nucleotides match TRBD1. After removal of 1 base from V and 8 bases from J, the junction contained 4 bases not matched to a gene. The CDR3 is 13 amino acids. Per the germline V gene, CDR1 is LGHDT and CDR2 is YNNKEL (reference sequence). CDR3 sequence: CASSQATGLGYTF. The CDR3 nucleotides are TGTGCCAGCAGCCAAGCGACAGGGTTGGGCTACACCTTC.

The chain recombines TRBV3-1 (or the pseudogene TRBV3-2) with TRBJ1-6, with unresolved D. V was clipped by 3 bases and J by 9 bases, with 9 bases between them. CDR3 length equals 13 residues. Germline lookup yields CDR1 LGHDT and CDR2 YNNKEL (reference sequence). CDR3 in amino acids: CASSHIGGSPLHF. The CDR3 coding sequence is TGTGCCAGCAGCCATATAGGCGGTTCACCCCTCCACTTT.

The V gene is TRBV3-1 (or the pseudogene TRBV3-2), the J gene TRBJ2-7; TRBD2 agrees at 7 bases. The V segment lost 8 bases and the J segment 7 bases; nucleotides outside the gene matches: 5. This CDR3 comprises 11 residues. Per the germline V gene, CDR1 is LGHDT and CDR2 is YNNKEL (reference sequence). In nucleotides, the CDR3 is TGTGCCAGCGGGGAGGGAAGGGAGCAGTACTTC. Amino acids: CASGEGREQYF.

This chain joins TRBV3-1 (or the pseudogene TRBV3-2) and TRBJ1-1, with 9 bases matching TRBD1. J lost 5 bases, V lost 1 base, and 11 bases had no gene match. CDR1 LGHDT and CDR2 YNNKEL come from the germline V gene (reference sequence). The CDR3 runs 17 residues. CDR3 DNA sequence: TGTGCCAGCAGCCAAGTTGTTACTCGGGACAGGGCGACTGAAGCTTTCTTT. This encodes CASSQVVTRDRATEAFF.

V usage is TRBV20-1 and J usage is TRBJ2-2; D is possibly TRBD1 (5 bases). The germline V and J ends were trimmed by 4 bases and 6 bases, with 6 bases remaining between them. Germline CDR1 is DFQATT and CDR2 is SNEGSKA (reference sequence). This CDR3 is built from 11 residues. CDR3 DNA: TGCAGTGCTAAGGGGCCCGGGGAGCTGTTTTTT. It is translated as CSAKGPGELFF.

This sequence joins TRBV5-3 and TRBJ1-6, with D perhaps TRBD1 (5 bases). TRBV5-3 is reported as an ORF; its role is uncertain. This CDR3 spans 15 amino acids. With 5 bases removed from V and 7 bases from J, the gap between germline ends came to 16 bases. This chain's CDR3 is CARRTEQVPNSPLHF. As DNA, the CDR3 is TGTGCCAGAAGAACCGAACAGGTTCCAAATTCACCCCTCCACTTT.

The V and J genes are TRBV6-4 and TRBJ2-3, with 8 bases lining up with TRBD1. CDR3 length: 15 residues. CDR1 MRHNA and CDR2 SNTAGT come from the germline V gene. The V segment lost 6 bases and the J segment 2 bases; nucleotides outside the gene matches: 7. The CDR3 reads CASSPRGQATDTQYF. The CDR3 DNA follows: TGTGCCAGCAGCCCTCGGGGACAGGCCACAGATACGCAGTATTTT.

The CDR3 region is CASSGRTATYEQYF. The CDR3 DNA is TGTGCCAGCAGCGGACGGACAGCAACCTACGAGCAGTACTTC. V is TRBV21-1 and J is TRBJ2-7; no DNA check was done on the table's D call, TRBD1. TRBV21-1 is given as a pseudogene. The CDR3 length is 14 residues.

This chain connects TRBV3-1 (or the pseudogene TRBV3-2) to TRBJ1-1, with D uncertain. CDR1 LGHDT and CDR2 YNNKEL come from the germline V gene (reference sequence). V lost 1 base, J lost 5 bases, and 11 bases lay in between. The CDR3 sequence is 14 residues long. CDR3 nucleotide sequence: TGTGCCAGCAGCCAAGTATCCGGGATGACTGAAGCTTTCTTT. Translated: CASSQVSGMTEAFF.

V is TRBV11-3 and J is TRBJ2-7, with D unclear. The CDR3 is 13 amino acids. V was trimmed by 1 base and J by 7 bases, leaving 11 bases between them. The germline V gene has CDR1 SGHNT and CDR2 YENEEA. Here the CDR3 DNA reads TGTGCCAGCAGCTTAGGGCAGACGCGGGAGCAGTACTTC. This gives the protein CASSLGQTREQYF.

This clone was seen at least ten times. The rearrangement uses TRBV2 and TRBJ2-1; D call uncertain. V lost 8 bases and J 9 bases, leaving 5 bases between the germline ends. CDR1 and CDR2 from the germline V gene are SNHLY and FYNNEI. CDR3 length: 9 amino acids. For the CDR3, the DNA is TGTGCCAGCTTTAGTGAGCAGTTCTTC. Its protein is CASFSEQFF.

The J gene is TRBJ2-7, the V gene TRBV19, with TRBD1 matching over 8 bases. Germline V gene data show CDR1 as LNHDA and CDR2 as SQIVND (reference sequence). Trimming cost V 6 bases and J 0 bases; bases outside gene matches: 7. This CDR3 comprises 15 residues. The CDR3 is CASREDRGSSYEQYF. The CDR3 region has the DNA TGTGCCAGTAGAGAAGACAGGGGTAGCTCCTACGAGCAGTACTTC.

The chain has TRBV5-1 and TRBJ2-1, with 8 bases matching TRBD1. V was pared by 4 bases and J by 6 bases, with 9 bases of the junction left unmatched. CDR3 length: 15 amino acids. Germline lookup yields CDR1 SGHRS and CDR2 YFSETQ. The chain's CDR3 is CASSPRQGLANEQFF. In nucleotides, the CDR3 is TGCGCCAGCAGCCCACGACAGGGGCTCGCCAATGAGCAGTTCTTC.

This rearrangement joins TRBV18 to TRBJ2-7; maybe TRBD1 (6 bases). This CDR3 contains 13 residues. Germline CDR1 is KGHSH and CDR2 is LQKENI. The V end lost 0 bases, the J end lost 3 bases, and 6 bases lay between the germline ends. The CDR3 loop reads CASSPPDSYEQYF. In DNA form, the CDR3 reads TGTGCCAGCTCACCACCGGACAGCTACGAGCAGTACTTC.

This clone has a handful of counts. This rearrangement joins TRBV11-2 to TRBJ1-6; D ambiguous. Trimming removed 5 bases from V and 8 bases from J, with 13 bases in between. Germline lookup yields CDR1 SGHAT and CDR2 FQNNGV. The CDR3 consists of 14 residues. In nucleotides, the CDR3 is TGTGCCAGCAGCCCACAGCCTTTCGATTCACCCCTCCACTTT. As protein: CASSPQPFDSPLHF.

The J gene is TRBJ2-2, the V gene TRBV4-3; 11 nucleotides match TRBD1. Germline values: CDR1 LGHNA, CDR2 YSLEER. The CDR3 has 16 residues. V shed 2 bases and J 7 bases; nucleotides not matched to a gene: 6. The CDR3 protein is CASSQPDRGLGGELFF. The DNA for the CDR3 is TGCGCCAGCAGCCAACCGGACAGGGGGCTCGGCGGGGAGCTGTTTTTT.

The chain combines TRBV29-1 with TRBJ1-2; 7 nucleotides agree with TRBD1. CDR3 length equals 10 residues. V trimming: 4 bases; J trimming: 7 bases; junction bases outside the gene matches: 0. Germline CDR1 and CDR2: SQVTM and ANQGSEA. CDR3 DNA sequence: TGCAGCGTTGGACAGGGTGGCTACACCTTC. It translates to CSVGQGGYTF.

This clone was observed a few times. The V gene is TRBV9, the J gene TRBJ1-3; maybe TRBD1 (6 bases). The CDR3 is 15 amino acids. Germline-derived CDR1 and CDR2 are SGDLS and YYNGEE. With 1 base removed from V and 4 bases from J, the gap between germline ends came to 12 bases. The CDR3 nucleotides are TGTGCCAGCAGCGTACAAGGGACACTGGGAAACACCATATATTTT. Its protein product is CASSVQGTLGNTIYF.

There are a few counts of this clone. The V gene is TRBV5-6, the J gene TRBJ2-7; TRBD2 agrees at 8 bases. This CDR3 has 15 residues. CDR1 and CDR2 (germline): SGHDT, YYEEEE. The trim removed 4 bases at V and 6 bases at J, leaving 12 bases unmatched. The CDR3 protein is CASSRRAGGIAEQYF. The CDR3 DNA sequence: TGTGCCAGCAGCCGGAGGGCGGGGGGAATTGCCGAGCAGTACTTC.

The chain joins TRBV5-1 to TRBJ1-2; 7 bases are shared with TRBD1. The CDR3 is 14 amino acids. Looked up from germline, CDR1 is SGHRS and CDR2 is YFSETQ. J lost 8 bases, V lost 4 bases, and 11 bases had no gene match. The CDR3 DNA reads as TGCGCCAGCAGCCTCAGACAGGGTGAGGAGGGCTACACCTTC. It codes for CASSLRQGEEGYTF.